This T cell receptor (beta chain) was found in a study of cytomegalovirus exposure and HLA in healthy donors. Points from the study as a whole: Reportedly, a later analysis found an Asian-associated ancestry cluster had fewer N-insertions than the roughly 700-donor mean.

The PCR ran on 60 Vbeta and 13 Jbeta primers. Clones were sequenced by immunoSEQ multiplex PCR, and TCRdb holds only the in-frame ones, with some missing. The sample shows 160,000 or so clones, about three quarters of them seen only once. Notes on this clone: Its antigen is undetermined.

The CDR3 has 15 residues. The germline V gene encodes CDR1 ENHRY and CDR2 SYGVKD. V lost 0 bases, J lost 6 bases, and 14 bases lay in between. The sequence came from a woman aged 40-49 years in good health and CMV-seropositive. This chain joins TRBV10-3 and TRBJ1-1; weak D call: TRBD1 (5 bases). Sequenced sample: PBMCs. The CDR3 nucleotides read TGTGCCATCAGTGAGTCACGGCAGGGTCATTCTGAAGCTTTCTTT. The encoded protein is CAISESRQGHSEAFF.